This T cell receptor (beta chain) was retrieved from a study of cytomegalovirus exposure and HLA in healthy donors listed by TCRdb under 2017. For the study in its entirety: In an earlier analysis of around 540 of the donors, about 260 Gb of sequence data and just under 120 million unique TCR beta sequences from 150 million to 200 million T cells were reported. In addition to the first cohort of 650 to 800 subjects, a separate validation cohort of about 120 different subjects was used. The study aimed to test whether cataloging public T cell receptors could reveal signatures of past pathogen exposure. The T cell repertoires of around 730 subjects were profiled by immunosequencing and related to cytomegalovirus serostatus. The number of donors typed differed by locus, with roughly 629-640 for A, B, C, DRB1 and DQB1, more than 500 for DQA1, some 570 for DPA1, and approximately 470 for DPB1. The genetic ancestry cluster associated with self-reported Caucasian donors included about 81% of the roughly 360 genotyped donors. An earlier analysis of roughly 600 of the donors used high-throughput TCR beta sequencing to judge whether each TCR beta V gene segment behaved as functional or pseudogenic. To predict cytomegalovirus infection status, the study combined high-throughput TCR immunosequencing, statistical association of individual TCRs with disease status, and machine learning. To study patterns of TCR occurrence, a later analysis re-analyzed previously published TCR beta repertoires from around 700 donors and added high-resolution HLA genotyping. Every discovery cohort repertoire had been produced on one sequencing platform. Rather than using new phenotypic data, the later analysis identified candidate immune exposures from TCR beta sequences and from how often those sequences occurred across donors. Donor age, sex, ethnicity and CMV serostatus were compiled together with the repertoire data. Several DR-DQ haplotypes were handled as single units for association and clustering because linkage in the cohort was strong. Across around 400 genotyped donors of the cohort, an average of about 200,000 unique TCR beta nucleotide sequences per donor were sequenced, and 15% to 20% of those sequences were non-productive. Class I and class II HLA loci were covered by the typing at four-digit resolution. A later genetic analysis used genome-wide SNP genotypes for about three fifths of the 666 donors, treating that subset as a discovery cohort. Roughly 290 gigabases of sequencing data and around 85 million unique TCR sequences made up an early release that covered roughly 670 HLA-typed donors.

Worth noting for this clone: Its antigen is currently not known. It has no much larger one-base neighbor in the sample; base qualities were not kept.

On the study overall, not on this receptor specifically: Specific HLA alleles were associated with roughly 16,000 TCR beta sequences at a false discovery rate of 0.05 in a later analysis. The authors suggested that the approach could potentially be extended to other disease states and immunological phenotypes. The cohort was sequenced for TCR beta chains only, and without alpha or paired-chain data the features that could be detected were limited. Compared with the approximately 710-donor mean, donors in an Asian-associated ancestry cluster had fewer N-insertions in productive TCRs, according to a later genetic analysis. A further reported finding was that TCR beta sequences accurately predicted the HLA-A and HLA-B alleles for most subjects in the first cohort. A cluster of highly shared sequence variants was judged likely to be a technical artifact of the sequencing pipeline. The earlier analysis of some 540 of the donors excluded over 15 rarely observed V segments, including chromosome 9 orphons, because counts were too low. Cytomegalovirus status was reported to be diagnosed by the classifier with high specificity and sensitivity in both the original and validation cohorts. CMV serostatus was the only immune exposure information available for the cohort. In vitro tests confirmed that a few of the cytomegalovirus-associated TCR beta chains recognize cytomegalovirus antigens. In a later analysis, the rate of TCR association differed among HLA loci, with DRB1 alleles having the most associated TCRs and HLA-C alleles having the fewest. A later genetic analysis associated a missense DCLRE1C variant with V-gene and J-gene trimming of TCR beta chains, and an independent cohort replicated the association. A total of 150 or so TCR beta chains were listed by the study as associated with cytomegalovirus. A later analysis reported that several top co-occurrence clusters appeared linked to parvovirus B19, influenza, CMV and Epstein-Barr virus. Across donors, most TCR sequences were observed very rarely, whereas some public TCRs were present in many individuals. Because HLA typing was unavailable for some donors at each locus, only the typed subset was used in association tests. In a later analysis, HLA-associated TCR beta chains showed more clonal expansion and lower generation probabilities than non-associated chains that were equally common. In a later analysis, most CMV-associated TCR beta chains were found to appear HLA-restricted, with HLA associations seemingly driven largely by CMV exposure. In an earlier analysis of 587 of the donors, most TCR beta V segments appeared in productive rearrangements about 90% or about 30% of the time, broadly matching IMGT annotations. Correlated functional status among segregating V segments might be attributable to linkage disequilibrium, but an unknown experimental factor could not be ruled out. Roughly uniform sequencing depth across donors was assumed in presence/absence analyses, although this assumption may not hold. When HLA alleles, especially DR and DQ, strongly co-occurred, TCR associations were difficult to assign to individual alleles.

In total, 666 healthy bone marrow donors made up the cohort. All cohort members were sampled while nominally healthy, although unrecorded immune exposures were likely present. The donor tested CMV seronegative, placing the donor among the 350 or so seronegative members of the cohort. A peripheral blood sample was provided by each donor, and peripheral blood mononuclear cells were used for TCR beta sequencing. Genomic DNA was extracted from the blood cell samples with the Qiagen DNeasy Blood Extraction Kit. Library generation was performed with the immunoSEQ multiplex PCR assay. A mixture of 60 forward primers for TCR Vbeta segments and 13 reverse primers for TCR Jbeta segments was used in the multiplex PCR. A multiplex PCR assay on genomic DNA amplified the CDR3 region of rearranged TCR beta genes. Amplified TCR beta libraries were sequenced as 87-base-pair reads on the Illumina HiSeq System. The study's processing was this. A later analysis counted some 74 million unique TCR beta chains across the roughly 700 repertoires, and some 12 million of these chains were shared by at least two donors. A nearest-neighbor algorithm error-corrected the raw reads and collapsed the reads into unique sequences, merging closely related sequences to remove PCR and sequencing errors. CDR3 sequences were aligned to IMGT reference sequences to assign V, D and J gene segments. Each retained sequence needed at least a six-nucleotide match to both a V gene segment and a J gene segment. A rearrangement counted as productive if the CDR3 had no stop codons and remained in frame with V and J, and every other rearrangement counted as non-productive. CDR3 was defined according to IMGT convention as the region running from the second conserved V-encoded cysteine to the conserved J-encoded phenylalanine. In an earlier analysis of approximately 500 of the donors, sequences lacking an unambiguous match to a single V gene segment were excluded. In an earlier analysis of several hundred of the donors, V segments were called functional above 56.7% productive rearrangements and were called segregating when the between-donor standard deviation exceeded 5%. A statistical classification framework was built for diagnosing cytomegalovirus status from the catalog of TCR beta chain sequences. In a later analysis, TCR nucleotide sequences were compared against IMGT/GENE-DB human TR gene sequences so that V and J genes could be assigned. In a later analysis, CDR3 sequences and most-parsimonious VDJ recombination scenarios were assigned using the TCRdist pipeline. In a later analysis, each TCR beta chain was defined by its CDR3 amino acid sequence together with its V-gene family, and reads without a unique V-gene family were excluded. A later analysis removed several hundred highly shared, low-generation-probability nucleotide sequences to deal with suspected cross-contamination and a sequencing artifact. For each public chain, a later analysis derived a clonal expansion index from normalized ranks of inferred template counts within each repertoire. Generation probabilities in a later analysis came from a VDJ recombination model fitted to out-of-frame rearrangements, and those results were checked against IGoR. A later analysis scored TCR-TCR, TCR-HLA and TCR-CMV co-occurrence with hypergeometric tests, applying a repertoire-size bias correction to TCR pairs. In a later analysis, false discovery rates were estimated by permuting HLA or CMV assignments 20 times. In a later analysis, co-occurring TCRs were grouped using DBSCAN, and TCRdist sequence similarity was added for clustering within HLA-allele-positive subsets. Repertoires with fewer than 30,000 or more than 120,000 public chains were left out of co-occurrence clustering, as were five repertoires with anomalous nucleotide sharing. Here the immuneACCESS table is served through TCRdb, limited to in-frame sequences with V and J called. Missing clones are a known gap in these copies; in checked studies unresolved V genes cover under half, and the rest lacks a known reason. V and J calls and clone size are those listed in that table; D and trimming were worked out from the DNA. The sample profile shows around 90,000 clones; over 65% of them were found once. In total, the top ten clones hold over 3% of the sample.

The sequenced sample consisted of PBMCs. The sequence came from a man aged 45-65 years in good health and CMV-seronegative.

In nucleotides, the sequence is TGTGCCAGCAGCCCCAGCGGGACGACGGGGGATGAGCAGTTCTTC. Translated, it gives CASSPSGTTGDEQFF. Recombination joined TRBV4-2 with TRBJ2-1, with TRBD2 identical over 7 junction bases. Its CDR3 holds 15 amino acids, cysteine through phenylalanine. Only CDR3 DNA remains: 45 bases, in frame from the first base. The germline V and J ends show losses of 4 bases and 8 bases respectively, and no gene match explains 11 bases of the junction. The germline V gene yields LGHNA for CDR1 and YNFKEQ for CDR2.